A selection of T cell receptor beta chains follows, all from one sample in a study of blood T cell repertoires in COVID-19. TCRdb's table, derived via immunoSEQ multiplex PCR, lists solely in-frame clones and lacks some. The sample includes about 160,000 clones, roughly 84% seen only once; the top ten take roughly 7%. The material sequenced was peripheral blood. Receptors originate from a man aged 45-60 years with active or convalescent COVID-19. Both conserved end residues are part of each CDR3. Fields, in order: CDR3 DNA, CDR3 protein, clone size, J gene, V gene, D gene. D genes are given only for firm matches. The size entry is marked missing in some rows and otherwise reads once, few, many or a size class.

TGTGCCAGCAGCTTGGATTTCCGTGACACCATATATTTT	CASSLDFRDTIYF	NA	TRBJ1-3	TRBV5-4	NA
TGTGCCAGCAGTTACCCGCCTAGCGGGAGCCACGAGCAGTACTTC	CASSYPPSGSHEQYF	once	TRBJ2-7	TRBV6-2/TRBV6-3	TRBD2
TGTGCCAGCAGCTTAGGCGGGACTGAGAATCAGCCCCAGCATTTT	CASSLGGTENQPQHF	NA	TRBJ1-5	TRBV7-9	NA
TGTGCCAGTAGTCCCACAGGGCAAGAGACCCAGTACTTC	CASSPTGQETQYF	NA	TRBJ2-5	TRBV19	NA
TGTGCCAGCATCTTGGGACAGGGGAATGAGCAGTTCTTC	CASILGQGNEQFF	NA	TRBJ2-1	TRBV9	TRBD1
TGTGCCAGCTCCTTCCCCGGACAGGGGAAGGGCACTGAAGCTTTCTTT	CASSFPGQGKGTEAFF	once	TRBJ1-1	TRBV18	TRBD1
TGTGCCAGTAGTCCTCTAGGACAGGGTGGCAAAAACATTCAGTACTTC	CASSPLGQGGKNIQYF	once	TRBJ2-4	TRBV19	TRBD1
TGTGCCAGCAGCAAGGGGACAGTAGGCAATCAGCCCCAGCATTTT	CASSKGTVGNQPQHF	NA	TRBJ1-5	TRBV7-8	TRBD1
TGTGCCAGCAGCGGAGGACTAGCGGGGGTCCTCTCCTACAATGAGCAGTTCTTC	CASSGGLAGVLSYNEQFF	NA	TRBJ2-1	TRBV11-2	TRBD2
TGTGCCAGCAGTTGGACAGATCCCGGGGAGCTGTTTTTT	CASSWTDPGELFF	NA	TRBJ2-2	TRBV6-5	NA
TGTGCCAGCAGCCCGGGACTAGCGGGGGGTAATGAGCAGTTCTTC	CASSPGLAGGNEQFF	NA	TRBJ2-1	TRBV5-5	TRBD2
TGTGCCAGCAGCGCTCCACTAGATCGGTTACACAATGAGCAGTTCTTC	CASSAPLDRLHNEQFF	NA	TRBJ2-1	TRBV7-2	NA
TGTGCCAGCAGCTTTAATCGAGCTGATACGCAGTATTTT	CASSFNRADTQYF	NA	TRBJ2-3	TRBV7-2	NA
TGTGCCAGCAGCTTGGGCAGGGCTAGCAATCAGCCCCAGCATTTT	CASSLGRASNQPQHF	NA	TRBJ1-5	TRBV7-2	NA
TGTGCCAGCAGTCCCCTTTTTAAGCGAGCTGACACAGATACGCAGTATTTT	CASSPLFKRADTDTQYF	NA	TRBJ2-3	TRBV6-2/TRBV6-3	NA
TGTGCCAGCTCACCTTCACAGGAGTACGAGCAGTACTTC	CASSPSQEYEQYF	NA	TRBJ2-7	TRBV18	NA
TGCGCCAGCAGCCAGGGTGGAGCGGGGGGTGGAATAAACATTCAGTACTTC	CASSQGGAGGGINIQYF	NA	TRBJ2-4	TRBV4-1	TRBD2
TGTGCCAGCAGTTTATACAGGGTGAATGAGCAGTTCTTC	CASSLYRVNEQFF	NA	TRBJ2-1	TRBV27	NA
TGTGCCAGCAACCTTCCCGAACAGGGCTACGAGCAGTACTTC	CASNLPEQGYEQYF	few	TRBJ2-7	TRBV7-2	NA
TGTGCCAGCAGCTTAGGCAGGGTATCTGAAGCTTTCTTT	CASSLGRVSEAFF	NA	TRBJ1-1	TRBV11-2	NA
TGTGCCAGCAGCCAAATGAGCTCTGGAAACACCATATATTTT	CASSQMSSGNTIYF	NA	TRBJ1-3	TRBV4-2	NA
TGTGCCAGCAGTGGACAGGGGTTAATCTATGGCTACACCTTC	CASSGQGLIYGYTF	NA	TRBJ1-2	TRBV2	TRBD1
TGTGCCAGCAGTTTCTCAGGGTTTGGCTACACCTTC	CASSFSGFGYTF	NA	TRBJ1-2	TRBV28	NA
TGCGCCACCGGGACTAGCGGGCACAATGAGCAGTTCTTC	CATGTSGHNEQFF	NA	TRBJ2-1	TRBV5-1	TRBD2
TGTGCCAGCAGCCGGGACGGGAGGTATGGCTACACCTTC	CASSRDGRYGYTF	NA	TRBJ1-2	TRBV6-5	NA
TGTGCCAGCAGTTTATGGACAGGGGGCACTGAAGCTTTCTTT	CASSLWTGGTEAFF	NA	TRBJ1-1	TRBV28	TRBD1
TGTGCCACCAGTGATATGACTAGCGGGGGGAAAAATGAGCAGTTCTTC	CATSDMTSGGKNEQFF	NA	TRBJ2-1	TRBV24-1	TRBD2
TGTGCCAGCAGCGGCCAGGGACAGGGGTTTAACGAGCAGTACTTC	CASSGQGQGFNEQYF	NA	TRBJ2-7	TRBV9	TRBD1
TGTGCCAGCCAAGCGGGCGGAAACACCATATATTTT	CASQAGGNTIYF	NA	TRBJ1-3	TRBV6-5	NA
TGTGCCAGCAGCTCGGGACAGCCAACTAACTATGGCTACACCTTC	CASSSGQPTNYGYTF	NA	TRBJ1-2	TRBV9	TRBD1
TGTGCCAGCAGCCGGGGACATAGGGCACCCCTCCACTTT	CASSRGHRAPLHF	NA	TRBJ1-6	TRBV11-2	NA
TGTGCCAGCAGCTTAGGCGGGAGGGGTTTAGATACGCAGTATTTT	CASSLGGRGLDTQYF	NA	TRBJ2-3	TRBV7-3	TRBD2
TGTGCCAGCAGTTATGAGGAGGATCAGCCCCAGCATTTT	CASSYEEDQPQHF	NA	TRBJ1-5	TRBV6-2/TRBV6-3	NA
TGCGCCAGCAGCCAACTTACTAGACTAGCGAGCACAGATACGCAGTATTTT	CASSQLTRLASTDTQYF	NA	TRBJ2-3	TRBV4-3	TRBD2
TGTGCCAGTAGTCAGGACAGGGGAGAGCAGTACTTC	CASSQDRGEQYF	few	TRBJ2-7	TRBV19	TRBD1
TGTGCCAGCACCTCGGACAGGGACCAAGAGACCCAGTACTTC	CASTSDRDQETQYF	NA	TRBJ2-5	TRBV7-9	TRBD1
TGTGCCAGTAGTATAGGAGGGCAGGCGAACACTGAAGCTTTCTTT	CASSIGGQANTEAFF	NA	TRBJ1-1	TRBV19	NA
TGTGCCAGCAGCCAAAAGTTTAGGAACACTGAAGCTTTCTTT	CASSQKFRNTEAFF	NA	TRBJ1-1	TRBV3-1/TRBV3-2	NA
TGTGCCAGCAGCCAAGAAGGGAGTTTCTCACCCCTCCACTTT	CASSQEGSFSPLHF	NA	TRBJ1-6	TRBV3-1/TRBV3-2	NA
TGTGCCAGCAGTTACGAGGGGGACACAGATTTT	CASSYEGDTDF	once	TRBJ2-3	TRBV6-2/TRBV6-3	NA
TGCGCCAGCAGCCAAGAGCATCGAGCGGGGGGCACGAACACCGGGGAGCTGTTTTTT	CASSQEHRAGGTNTGELFF	once	TRBJ2-2	TRBV4-3	TRBD2
TGTGCCAGCAGCTCTTTCGATGGACAGGGGGGCTATGAGCAGTTCTTC	CASSSFDGQGGYEQFF	NA	TRBJ2-1	TRBV7-8	TRBD1
TGTGCCAGCAGTTTATCGAGGGGACGGACCGGGACTAGCGCTCCCCACGAGCAGTACTTC	CASSLSRGRTGTSAPHEQYF	NA	TRBJ2-7	TRBV27	TRBD2
TGCGCCAGCAGCTTCGGGGGGCTTGACTATGGCTACACCTTC	CASSFGGLDYGYTF	NA	TRBJ1-2	TRBV5-1	NA
TGTGCCACCAGCAGTCTTCAGAGGGTAACCTACAATGAGCAGTTCTTC	CATSSLQRVTYNEQFF	NA	TRBJ2-1	TRBV15	NA
TGTGCCAGCCGCCCGCCAGGGAGGATCTACGAGCAGTACTTC	CASRPPGRIYEQYF	NA	TRBJ2-7	TRBV7-8	NA